These 25 T cell receptor beta chains share one sample of origin, sequenced in a study of CD8 T cells in ankylosing spondylitis. TCRdb reanalysed the 5' RACE reads using MiXCR and keeps one entry per CDR3 protein. The sample has about 220,000 distinct CDR3 sequences, roughly 24% seen once. Sequencing was carried out using blood, either unsorted or a sorted T cell fraction (not recorded which). Receptors were obtained from a male donor with ankylosing spondylitis or in good health (not recorded which).

The chain uses TRBV20-1 and TRBJ2-7, with D perhaps matching TRBD2 (5 bases). The CDR3 totals 14 residues. Trimming took 7 bases from V and 3 from J, leaving 19 bases between them. CDR1 and CDR2 from the germline V gene are DFQATT and SNEGSKA (reference sequence). The CDR3 spells CSVTRTGKDYEQYF. CDR3 coding DNA: TGCAGTGTCACAAGAACGGGAAAGGACTACGAGCAGTACTTC.

This clonotype turned up a few times. The chain has TRBV27 and TRBJ2-1; 7 bases align to TRBD1. The ends lost 4 bases at V and 5 bases at J; junction bases unmatched: 5. Germline V lookup: CDR1 MNHEY, CDR2 SMNVEV (reference sequence). The CDR3 totals 14 residues. CDR3 bases: TGTGCCAGCAGTTACCGGGACAGTAACAATGAGCAGTTCTTC. Its protein product is CASSYRDSNNEQFF.

As regards this clonotype: Mismatch with germline at one junction end may stem from a read error. This rearrangement joins TRBV12-3 or TRBV12-4 to TRBJ2-4; a weak D match, TRBD2 (5 bases). The CDR3 is 14 residues long. The CDR3 reads CASSYRLANNIQYF. CDR3 DNA sequence: TGTGCCAGCAGTTACCGTCTAGCCAACAACATTCAGTACTTC.

This clonotype came up many times. The chain carries TRBV29-1 and TRBJ2-1; a weak D match, TRBD1 (6 bases). V gave up 0 bases and J gave up 7 bases, with 13 bases separating them. Germline-derived CDR1 and CDR2 are SQVTM and ANQGSEA. CDR3 length: 14 amino acids. CDR3 sequence (DNA): TGCAGCGTTGAAGAAGCGCCAAGGGGGAATGAGCAGTTCTTC. Translation gives CSVEEAPRGNEQFF.

V and J are TRBV7-9 and TRBJ1-6; no firm D call. This CDR3 spans 15 amino acids. Germline-derived CDR1 and CDR2 are SEHNR and FQNEAQ (reference sequence). The germline V and J ends were trimmed by 1 base and 13 bases, with 17 bases remaining between them. The CDR3 loop is CASSLGAEGGQPLHF. The CDR3 DNA follows: TGTGCCAGCAGCTTAGGGGCTGAGGGAGGGCAGCCCCTCCACTTT.

V gene TRBV28 combines with J gene TRBJ2-3; 14 bases are a match to TRBD2. From germline, CDR1 is MDHEN and CDR2 SYDVKM. The CDR3 runs to 16 residues. V lost 6 bases, J lost 3 bases, and 5 bases stayed unmatched. DNA of the CDR3: TGTGCCAGCAGGACAGGACTAGCGGGAGGAACAGATACGCAGTATTTT. Amino acids: CASRTGLAGGTDTQYF.

This clonotype was seen many times. J is TRBJ2-1 and V is TRBV27; 14 positions match TRBD2. The CDR3 covers 18 residues. Germline V CDR1 and CDR2: MNHEY, SMNVEV (reference sequence). Losses at the gene ends were 4 bases for V and 9 bases for J; bases not matched to a gene: 14. This chain's CDR3 is CASSSRTSGRIVLGEQFF. CDR3 DNA sequence: TGTGCCAGCAGTTCTCGGACTAGCGGGAGGATCGTTTTAGGTGAGCAGTTCTTC.

The rearrangement uses TRBV20-1 and TRBJ2-7; 7 bases are shared with TRBD2. V lost 4 bases, J lost 7 bases, and 7 bases stayed unmatched. CDR1 DFQATT and CDR2 SNEGSKA come from the germline V gene (reference sequence). The CDR3 covers 12 residues. The CDR3 loop is CSAKLAPDEQYF. In DNA, the CDR3 is TGCAGTGCTAAACTAGCGCCAGATGAGCAGTACTTC.

About this clonotype itself: With a much larger clone just one base away, this may be a read error. The CDR3 loop is CRADSGSKTGELFF. The CDR3 DNA follows: TGCCGTGCCGATAGCGGGAGTAAGACCGGGGAGCTGTTTTTT. The chain has TRBV20-1 and TRBJ2-2; 9 bases line up with TRBD2. From germline, CDR1 is DFQATT and CDR2 SNEGSKA (reference sequence). The CDR3 spans 14 residues.

This chain uses TRBV6-5 with TRBJ2-7; D not resolved. The CDR3 length is 13 residues. Per germline, CDR1 MNHEY and CDR2 SVGAGI. Trimming shortened V by 2 bases and J by 0 bases, and 5 bases separated the two germline ends. CDR3 sequence: CASSYAPSYEQYF. In DNA, the CDR3 is TGTGCCAGCAGTTACGCGCCCTCCTACGAGCAGTACTTC.

This clonotype has ten or more counts. The chain uses TRBV3-1 and TRBJ1-5, with D maybe TRBD1 (6 bases). The CDR3 spans 15 residues. Germline V lookup: CDR1 LGHDT, CDR2 YNNKEL (reference sequence). Trimming shortened V by 0 bases and J by 4 bases, and 10 bases separated the two germline ends. CDR3 sequence reads: CASSQDSRGNQPQHF. The CDR3 coding sequence is TGTGCCAGCAGCCAAGATAGCAGGGGTAATCAGCCCCAGCATTTT.

The chain employs TRBV7-2 and TRBJ2-1; 9 nucleotides agree with TRBD2. CDR1 SGHTA and CDR2 FQGNSA come from the germline V gene. CDR3 length equals 15 residues. Unmatched junction bases numbered 13, after V lost 7 bases and J lost 9 bases. For the CDR3, the DNA is TGTGCCAGCACCAGGAAGGCGGGAGGGCGTGGTGAGCAGTTCTTC. This gives the protein CASTRKAGGRGEQFF.

Ten or more counts support this clonotype. This chain uses TRBV4-2 with TRBJ2-7; the D gene is possibly TRBD1 (6 bases). Germline V gene data show CDR1 as LGHNA and CDR2 as YNFKEQ. Trimming removed 0 bases from V and 0 bases from J, with 9 bases in between. CDR3 length: 15 amino acids. The CDR3 region has the DNA TGTGCCAGCAGCCAAGAAGGGACAAACTCCTACGAGCAGTACTTC. This codes for CASSQEGTNSYEQYF.

In the case of this clonotype: Given a much more abundant clone one base away, this may be a read error. V is TRBV20-1 and J is TRBJ2-1; tentatively, D is TRBD1 or TRBD2 (5 bases each). CDR1 and CDR2 from the germline V gene are DFQATT and SNEGSKA (reference sequence). The CDR3 is made up of 13 amino acids. The CDR3 region has the DNA TGCAGTGCTAGATTGGTAAGGGACGATGAGCAGATCTTC. It specifies CSARLVRDDEQIF.

This clonotype is classed as medium-sized. This sequence joins TRBV15 and TRBJ2-2; D unresolved. Per the germline V gene, CDR1 is LNHNV and CDR2 is YYDKDF (reference sequence). There are 13 residues in the CDR3. V lost 1 base and J lost 4, with 4 bases in between. For the CDR3, the DNA is TGTGCCACCAGCAGAGTAGGCACCGGGGAGCTGTTTTTT. It specifies CATSRVGTGELFF.

On this clonotype: Given a much more abundant clone one base away, this may be a read error. This sequence joins TRBV12-3 or TRBV12-4 and TRBJ1-2, with 9 bases matching TRBD1. The CDR3 totals 16 residues. Trimming at V came to 3 bases and at J to 12 bases, leaving 17 bases not matched to a gene. CDR3 DNA: TGTGCCAGCAGTTTTTGGATGGGGACAGGGACCTATGCCCACACCTTC. Its protein product is CASSFWMGTGTYAHTF.

This clonotype was detected many times. This rearrangement joins TRBV2 to TRBJ2-1; TRBD1 is a possible D gene (5 bases). CDR3 size: 14 residues. Germline V lookup: CDR1 SNHLY, CDR2 FYNNEI. V was cut by 10 bases and J by 5 bases, with 18 bases left in between. The CDR3 region is CATYSRADNNEQFF. Here the CDR3 DNA reads TGTGCCACCTACTCCAGGGCTGATAACAATGAGCAGTTCTTC. Full variable domain (missing parts from reference TRBV2 and TRBJ2-1): EPEVTQTPSHQVTQMGQEVILRCVPISNHLYFYWYRQILGQKVEFLVSFYNNEISEKSEIFDDQFSVERPDGSNFTLKIRSTKLEDSAMYFCATYSRADNNEQFFGPGTRLTVL.

The V call is TRBV6-1, the J call TRBJ1-1, with D tentatively TRBD1 (6 bases). CDR1 and CDR2 from the germline V gene are MNHNS and SASEGT. The CDR3 has 14 amino acids. V dropped 11 bases and J dropped 8 bases, with 24 bases sitting between them. The CDR3 loop reads CASSQGRRSLEAFF. CDR3 sequence (DNA): TGTGCCTCCAGCCAGGGGAGACGATCCCTGGAAGCTTTCTTT.

The sample holds many counts of this clonotype. This chain connects TRBV20-1 to TRBJ1-5; 8 nucleotides agree with TRBD1. J gave up 0 bases and V 6 bases, and 7 bases lay outside the gene matches. There are 15 residues in the CDR3. CDR1 DFQATT and CDR2 SNEGSKA come from the germline V gene (reference sequence). The DNA for the CDR3 is TGCAGTGCCAGGACAGGGATTGTTAGCAATCAGCCCCAGCATTTT. Amino acids: CSARTGIVSNQPQHF.

In its sample, this clonotype was seen many times. The chain joins TRBV7-6 to TRBJ2-5; tentative D call: TRBD2 (6 bases). The CDR3 consists of 14 residues. Germline assignment: CDR1 SGHVS and CDR2 FNYEAQ. The V gene lost 5 bases and the J gene lost 2 bases, with 12 bases spanning the gap. The CDR3 DNA reads TGTGCCAGCAGCCAAGCGGGTCGTCAAGAGACCCAGTACTTC. Translated: CASSQAGRQETQYF.

Many counts were recorded for this clonotype. This chain uses TRBV10-3 with TRBJ2-2, with 10 bases lining up with TRBD2. V gave up 4 bases and J gave up 1 base; unmatched junction bases: 6. Germline-derived CDR1 and CDR2 are ENHRY and SYGVKD. This CDR3 region has 17 residues. DNA of the CDR3: TGTGCCATCAGTGTTAAAGCTAGCGGGAGGAACACCGGGGAGCTGTTTTTT. Translated: CAISVKASGRNTGELFF.

This chain joins TRBV6-1 and TRBJ1-1; D gene unclear. Germline assignment: CDR1 MNHNS and CDR2 SASEGT. Trimming took 7 bases from V and 4 from J, leaving 19 bases between them. The CDR3 loop spans 15 amino acids. The CDR3 sequence: CASTLRLGLGTEAFF. CDR3 in DNA: TGTGCCAGCACCCTGCGGTTAGGGTTGGGCACTGAAGCTTTCTTT.

There are a few counts of this clonotype. This rearrangement joins TRBV20-1 to TRBJ2-5, with a possible D match to TRBD1 (5 bases). Germline V gene sequence: CDR1 DFQATT, CDR2 SNEGSKA (reference sequence). V was shortened by 4 bases and J by 5 bases, with 20 bases between the two germline ends. The CDR3 totals 15 residues. Here the CDR3 DNA reads TGCAGTGCTACCCAACCGGAAGGGGCTAGGGAGACCCAGTACTTC. Translating gives CSATQPEGARETQYF.

This clonotype was recorded at least ten times. V is TRBV6-5 and J is TRBJ2-2; 7 positions agree with TRBD2. The CDR3 contains 17 residues. The germline gives CDR1 MNHEY, CDR2 SVGAGI. The J segment lost 8 bases and the V segment lost 2 bases, leaving 14 bases of the junction unmatched. The DNA for the CDR3 is TGTGCCAGCAGTTACGCGAGTGGAGGGAGGGGTTTGGGGGAGCTGTTTTTT. Residues: CASSYASGGRGLGELFF.

This chain uses TRBV20-1 with TRBJ2-5; TRBD1 might be the D (6 bases). The ends were cut back, 1 base at V and 5 bases at J, with 11 bases in the middle. Looked up from germline, CDR1 is DFQATT and CDR2 is SNEGSKA (reference sequence). The CDR3 extends over 13 amino acids. The CDR3 bases are TGCAGTGCTAGAGCACAGGGAAGGGAGACCCAGTACTTC. Amino acid sequence: CSARAQGRETQYF.